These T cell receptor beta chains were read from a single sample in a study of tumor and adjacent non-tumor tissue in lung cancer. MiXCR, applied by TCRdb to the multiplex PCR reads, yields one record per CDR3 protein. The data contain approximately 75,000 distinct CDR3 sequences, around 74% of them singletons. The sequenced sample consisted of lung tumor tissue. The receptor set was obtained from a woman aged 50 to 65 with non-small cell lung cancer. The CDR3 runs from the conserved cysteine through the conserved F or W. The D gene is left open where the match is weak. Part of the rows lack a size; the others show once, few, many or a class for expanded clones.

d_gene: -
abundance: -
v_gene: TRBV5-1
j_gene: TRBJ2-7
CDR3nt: TGCGCCAGCACACGGCTAGCGACAGGGAGCGAGCAGTACTTC
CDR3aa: CASTRLATGSEQYF

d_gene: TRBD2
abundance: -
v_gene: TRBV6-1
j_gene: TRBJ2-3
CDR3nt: TGTGTCACCAGTGAGACCTTAGCGGGAGGGCGCGATATGCAGTATTTT
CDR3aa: CVTSETLAGGRDMQYF

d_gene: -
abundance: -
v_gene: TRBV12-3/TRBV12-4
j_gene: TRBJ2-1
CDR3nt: TGTGCCAGCACCCAAGGGAGCAATGAACAATTCTTC
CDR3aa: CASTQGSNEQFF

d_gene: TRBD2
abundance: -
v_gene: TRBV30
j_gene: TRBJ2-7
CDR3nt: TGTGCCTGGAAAGGACTAGCGGGAGGAACCCACGAGCAGTACTTT
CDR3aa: CAWKGLAGGTHEQYF

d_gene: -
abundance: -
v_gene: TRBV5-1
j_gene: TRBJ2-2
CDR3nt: TGCGCCAGCAGCTCTGGGGCGCAAGGCGGGGAGCCGTTTTTT
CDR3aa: CASSSGAQGGEPFF

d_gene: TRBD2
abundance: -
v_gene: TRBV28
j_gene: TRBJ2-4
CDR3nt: TGTGCCAGTAGTTTACCCGCTAGCGGGATAGCCAAAAACGTTCAATACTTC
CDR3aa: CASSLPASGIAKNVQYF

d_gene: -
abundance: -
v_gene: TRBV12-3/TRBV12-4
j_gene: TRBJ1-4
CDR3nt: TGTGCCAACACAACGGGGGGACGTAATGAAAAACTGTTTTTT
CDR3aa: CANTTGGRNEKLFF

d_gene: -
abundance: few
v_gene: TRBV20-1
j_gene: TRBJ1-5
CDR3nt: TGCAGTGCCCCCTGGATTGGGACCCAGCATTTT
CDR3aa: CSAPWIGTQHF

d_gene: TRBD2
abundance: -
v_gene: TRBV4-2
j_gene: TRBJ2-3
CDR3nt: TGTGCCAGCAGCCAGGACGGACTAGTGGAATCAGATACGCAGAATTTT
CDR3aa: CASSQDGLVESDTQNF

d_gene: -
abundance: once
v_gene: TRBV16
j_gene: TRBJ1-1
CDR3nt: TGTGCTAGCAGCCAATCGGGACTTGATGCTTTCTTT
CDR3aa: CASSQSGLDAFF

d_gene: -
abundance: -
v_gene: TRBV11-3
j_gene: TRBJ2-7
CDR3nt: TGTGCCGGCAGCTTGATGAGGGGCTACGAACAGTACTTC
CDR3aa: CAGSLMRGYEQYF

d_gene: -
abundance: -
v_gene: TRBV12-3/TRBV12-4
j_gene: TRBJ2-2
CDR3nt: TGTGCCAGCAAAAGAGACAGAAACACCGTGGAGCTGTTATTT
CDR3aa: CASKRDRNTVELLF

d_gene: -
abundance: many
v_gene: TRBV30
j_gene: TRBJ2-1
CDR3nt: TGTGCCTACGGACGTGGCAATGAGCAGTTCTTC
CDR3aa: CAYGRGNEQFF

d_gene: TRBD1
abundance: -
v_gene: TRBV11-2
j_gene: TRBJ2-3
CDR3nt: TGTGCTAGTAGCTCAGACAGGGGAGATACGCAGTATTTT
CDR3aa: CASSSDRGDTQYF

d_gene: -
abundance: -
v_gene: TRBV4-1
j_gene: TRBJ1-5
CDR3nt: TGCGCCAGCAGCCAAGATGGGGGCAACAATGAGCCCCAGCATTTT
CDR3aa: CASSQDGGNNEPQHF

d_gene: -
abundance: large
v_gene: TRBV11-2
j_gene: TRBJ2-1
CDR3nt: TGTGCCAGCAGCCTAGAGGCTTTCAATGAGCAGTTCTTC
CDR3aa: CASSLEAFNEQFF

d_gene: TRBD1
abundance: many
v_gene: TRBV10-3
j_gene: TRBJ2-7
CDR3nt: TGTGCCATCGGGAATAGGGGACAGGGAATAGGGGAGCAGTACTTC
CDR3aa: CAIGNRGQGIGEQYF

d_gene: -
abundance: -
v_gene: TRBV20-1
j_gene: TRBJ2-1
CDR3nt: TGCAGTACTAGTGAGTGGCTACTCGATGAGCAGTTCTTC
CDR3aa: CSTSEWLLDEQFF

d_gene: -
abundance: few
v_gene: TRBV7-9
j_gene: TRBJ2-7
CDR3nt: TGTGCCAGCAGCTTAGCGCTACCAGGGGTCGACGAGCAGTACTTC
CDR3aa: CASSLALPGVDEQYF

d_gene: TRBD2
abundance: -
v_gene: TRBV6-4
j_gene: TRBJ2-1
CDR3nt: TGTGCCAGCAGTGACTCAAGACGGGAGGTCAATGAGCAGTTCTTC
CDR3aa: CASSDSRREVNEQFF

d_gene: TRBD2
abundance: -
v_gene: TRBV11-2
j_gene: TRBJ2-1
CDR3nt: TGTGCCAACAGCTCAGATGCTAGCGGGAGGGCTGAGCAGTTTTTC
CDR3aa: CANSSDASGRAEQFF

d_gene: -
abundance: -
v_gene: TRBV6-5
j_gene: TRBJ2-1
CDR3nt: TGTGCCAGTAGTTACCTTCAGACAGACTCCTACCATGAGCAGTTCTTC
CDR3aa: CASSYLQTDSYHEQFF

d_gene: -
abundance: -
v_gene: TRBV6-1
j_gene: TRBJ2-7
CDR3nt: TGTGCCAGCAATGCCGAGGGGCTACCTTCCTATGAGCAGTACTTC
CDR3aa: CASNAEGLPSYEQYF

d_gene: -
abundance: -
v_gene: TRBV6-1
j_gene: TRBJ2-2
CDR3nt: TGTGCCAGCACTGTATCTCGGACAGTTTATACCGGGGAGCTGTTATTT
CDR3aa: CASTVSRTVYTGELLF

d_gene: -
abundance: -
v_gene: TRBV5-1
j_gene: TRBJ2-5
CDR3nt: TGCGCCAGCACTTTGGTGCTGCCAACGGAGACCCAGTACTTC
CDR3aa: CASTLVLPTETQYF

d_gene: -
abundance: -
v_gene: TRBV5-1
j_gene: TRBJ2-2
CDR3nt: TGCGCCAGCAGCTCGTTGACTAACGGGTTGGTCGGGGAGCTGTTTTTT
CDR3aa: CASSSLTNGLVGELFF

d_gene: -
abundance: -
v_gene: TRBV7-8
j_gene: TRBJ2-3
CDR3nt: TGTGCCAGCAGCTCCATCCTAACCTCCACAGATACGCAATATTTT
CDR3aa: CASSSILTSTDTQYF

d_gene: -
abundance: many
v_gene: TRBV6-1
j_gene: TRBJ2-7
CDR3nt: TGTGCCAGCAGTGAAGCTTCCAGGAACGAGCAGTACTTC
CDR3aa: CASSEASRNEQYF

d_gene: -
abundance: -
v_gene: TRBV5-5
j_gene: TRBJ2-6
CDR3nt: TGTGTCAGCAGGTTACCCAGCTTTTCTGAGGCCAACGTCCTGACTTTC
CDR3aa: CVSRLPSFSEANVLTF

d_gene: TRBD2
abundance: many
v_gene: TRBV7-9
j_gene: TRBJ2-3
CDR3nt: TGTGCCAGCAGCTTAGAGACTAGCGGGAGTTTTACAGATACGCAGTATTTT
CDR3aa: CASSLETSGSFTDTQYF